This passage covers 4 T cell receptor beta chains from one sample sequenced in a study of cytomegalovirus exposure and HLA in healthy donors. PCR used 60 Vbeta primers and 13 Jbeta primers. Assay: immunoSEQ multiplex PCR; the TCRdb copy retains only in-frame clones and omits some. The repertoire holds 200,000 to 250,000 clones, with about 80% as singletons. Sample: PBMCs. The receptors come from a young man in good health and CMV-seronegative.

The rearrangement uses TRBV18 and TRBJ1-1, with 11 bases fitting TRBD1. Losses at the gene ends were 6 bases for V and 1 base for J; bases not matched to a gene: 1. From germline, CDR1 is KGHSH and CDR2 LQKENI. The CDR3 covers 14 residues. Here the CDR3 DNA reads TGTGCCAGCTCGGACAGGGGGCGGAACACTGAAGCTTTCTTT. It specifies CASSDRGRNTEAFF.

This clone is a singleton in its sample. The genes are TRBV5-1 and TRBJ1-1; tentative D call: TRBD1 (5 bases). Germline CDR1 reads SGHRS; CDR2 reads YFSETQ. The V end was cut by 2 bases, the J end by 1 base, with 9 bases between. The CDR3 is made up of 14 amino acids. The CDR3 DNA sequence: TGCGCCAGCAGCTTTCAGGGAACGAACACTGAAGCTTTCTTT. It is translated as CASSFQGTNTEAFF.

The chain employs TRBV5-4 and TRBJ2-7, with TRBD2 matching 13 bases. The germline gives CDR1 SGHNT, CDR2 YYREEE (reference sequence). Trimming removed 1 base from V and 3 bases from J; junction bases left unmatched: 4. The CDR3 runs 16 residues. This chain's CDR3 is CASSLRWTSGSYEQYF. As DNA, the CDR3 is TGTGCCAGCAGCTTGCGATGGACTAGCGGGAGCTACGAGCAGTACTTC.

The chain joins TRBV30 to TRBJ1-4, with D possibly TRBD1 on 5 matching bases. Germline lookup yields CDR1 GTSNPN and CDR2 SVGIG (reference sequence). Deletions cut 3 bases from V and 7 bases from J, with 18 bases between. The CDR3 totals 15 residues. The CDR3 region has the DNA TGTGCCTGGAGCACTACGCAGGGCACGGCTGAAAAACTGTTTTTT. Protein sequence: CAWSTTQGTAEKLFF.